The rows below give T cell receptor beta chains drawn from one sample of a study of T cells after yellow fever vaccination. Via MiXCR, TCRdb re-called the 5' RACE reads, giving one row per CDR3 protein. The sample holds 90,000 to 150,000 distinct CDR3 sequences, around 6.7% seen once. The sequences come from CD4+ T cells sorted from PBMCs, collected about 41 days after the first yellow fever vaccination. These receptors came from a man aged 18 to 30 who received the YFV17D yellow fever vaccine. CDR3s include the opening cysteine and the closing phenylalanine or tryptophan. Each record gives: D gene, clone size, J gene, V gene, CDR3 protein, CDR3 DNA. A D gene is named only where the DNA matches it firmly. For some rows the clone size is stated as once, few or many, or as a class when expanded; others skip it.

TRBD1,many,TRBJ2-2,TRBV18,CASSPQGQGYTGELFF,TGTGCCAGCTCACCACAGGGACAGGGTTACACCGGGGAGCTGTTTTTT
.,.,TRBJ2-3,TRBV6-5,CASRYSSSVGPTNTQYF,TGTGCCAGCCGTTACTCGAGCTCGGTCGGACCCACGAATACGCAGTATTTT
.,many,TRBJ2-5,TRBV5-1,CASSLEGVYQETQYF,TGCGCCAGCAGCTTGGAGGGGGTCTACCAAGAGACCCAGTACTTC
.,many,TRBJ2-5,TRBV10-3,CAISEPNRGGETQYF,TGTGCCATCAGTGAACCTAACAGGGGGGGGGAGACCCAGTACTTC
.,many,TRBJ2-1,TRBV20-1,CSAREVTGAGEQFF,TGCAGTGCTAGAGAAGTAACGGGGGCCGGTGAGCAGTTCTTC
TRBD2,many,TRBJ2-5,TRBV4-2,CASSQGLAVQETQYF,TGTGCCAGCAGCCAAGGACTAGCGGTCCAAGAGACCCAGTACTTC
TRBD2,.,TRBJ2-5,TRBV11-2,CASSRGLVGGRETQYF,TGTGCCAGCAGCCGGGGACTAGTGGGTGGGCGCGAGACCCAGTACTTC
.,many,TRBJ2-6,TRBV5-4,CASSPFSGANVLTF,TGTGCCAGCAGCCCCTTCTCTGGGGCCAACGTCCTGACTTTC
TRBD1,many,TRBJ2-1,TRBV27,CASSQTAGTAYNEQFF,TGTGCCAGCAGTCAAACGGCCGGGACAGCCTACAATGAGCAGTTCTTC
.,many,TRBJ2-5,TRBV11-2,CASSLSGWETQYF,TGTGCCAGCAGCTTATCAGGGTGGGAGACCCAGTACTTC
.,many,TRBJ2-5,TRBV4-1,CASSQGTTQETQYF,TGCGCCAGCAGCCAAGGGACCACACAAGAGACCCAGTACTTC
.,many,TRBJ2-3,TRBV12-3/TRBV12-4,CASSLKQTDTQYF,TGTGCCAGCAGTTTAAAGCAGACAGATACGCAGTATTTT
TRBD1,few,TRBJ2-6,TRBV12-3/TRBV12-4,CASRNGQGPSGANVLTF,TGTGCCAGCAGAAACGGACAGGGGCCCTCTGGGGCCAACGTCCTGACTTTC
TRBD2,few,TRBJ2-6,TRBV7-6,CASSSLAGGLSGANVLTF,TGTGCCAGCAGCTCCTTAGCGGGGGGCCTCTCTGGGGCCAACGTCCTGACTTTC
TRBD2,many,TRBJ2-5,TRBV24-1,CATQAGTQETQYF,TGTGCCACCCAAGCGGGGACCCAAGAGACCCAGTACTTC
.,.,TRBJ2-5,TRBV5-8,CASSFGHRGETQYF,TGTGCCAGCAGCTTCGGACACCGAGGAGAGACCCAGTACTTC
.,many,TRBJ2-3,TRBV5-5,CASSFQGTDTDTQYF,TGTGCCAGCAGCTTTCAGGGGACCGACACAGATACGCAGTATTTT
TRBD2,many,TRBJ2-7,TRBV12-3/TRBV12-4,CASTPGLADAYEQYF,TGTGCCAGCACCCCGGGACTAGCGGATGCCTACGAGCAGTACTTC
TRBD2,.,TRBJ2-5,TRBV5-4,CASSRTSGQETQYF,TGTGCCAGCAGCCGGACTAGCGGACAAGAGACCCAGTACTTC